This is a list of T cell receptor beta chains from one sample in a study of cytomegalovirus exposure and HLA in healthy donors. Sequencing was performed with immunoSEQ multiplex PCR; in TCRdb, only in-frame clones are kept and a portion is missing. This table has roughly 200,000 clones, 75% to 90% appearing once. The sample comprised PBMCs. These receptors were taken from a woman aged 40 to 50 in good health and CMV-seronegative. Both conserved end residues are part of each CDR3. The D gene is left open where the match is weak. Size values are once, few and many counts, or a class for expanded clones, and some rows have none.

>TRBV7-6|TRBD2|few|TRBJ2-1
CASSHVAGTSGKQFF
TGTGCCAGCAGCCACGTCGCCGGGACTAGCGGGAAGCAGTTCTTC
>TRBV6-5|TRBD1|NA|TRBJ1-1
CASSYLQGTEAFF
TGTGCCAGCAGTTACTTACAGGGGACTGAAGCTTTCTTT
>TRBV30|NA|NA|TRBJ1-2
CAWSADIYGYTF
TGTGCCTGGAGTGCGGACATCTATGGCTACACCTTC
>TRBV5-3|TRBD1|NA|TRBJ1-5
CARSPTMDRDSYSNQPQHF
TGTGCCAGAAGCCCTACCATGGACAGGGACTCGTATAGCAATCAGCCCCAGCATTTT
>TRBV7-9|NA|NA|TRBJ2-7
CASSLYDGGNEQYF
TGTGCCAGCAGCTTATATGACGGGGGTAACGAGCAGTACTTC
>TRBV9|NA|NA|TRBJ1-3
CASSVGQLSGNTIYF
TGTGCCAGCAGCGTAGGACAGCTCTCTGGAAACACCATATATTTT
>TRBV27|TRBD1|few|TRBJ1-5
CASSFGTADQPQHF
TGTGCCAGCAGTTTCGGGACAGCAGATCAGCCCCAGCATTTT
>TRBV6-5|NA|NA|TRBJ1-4
CASSYSRGAGKLFF
TGTGCCAGCAGTTACTCCCGGGGGGCGGGAAAACTGTTTTTT
>TRBV18|NA|once|TRBJ2-5
CASSPPVRGARQETQYF
TGTGCCAGCTCACCACCTGTCCGGGGGGCGCGTCAAGAGACCCAGTACTTC
>TRBV7-3|NA|NA|TRBJ2-1
CASSSNSLSGEQFF
TGTGCCAGCAGCTCCAACAGCTTAAGCGGGGAGCAGTTCTTC
>TRBV7-2|NA|few|TRBJ2-3
CASRSGTSPSSTDTQYF
TGTGCCAGCAGATCCGGGACAAGTCCTTCTAGCACAGATACGCAGTATTTT
>TRBV27|NA|NA|TRBJ2-7
CASSSLSTEQYF
TGTGCCAGCAGTTCGCTAAGCACCGAGCAGTACTTC
>TRBV11-2|NA|NA|TRBJ1-1
CASSFFGQNTEAFF
NA
>TRBV7-6|NA|NA|TRBJ1-3
CASSLAGSSGNTIYF
TGTGCCAGCAGCTTAGCAGGGAGCTCTGGAAACACCATATATTTT
>TRBV11-2|NA|NA|TRBJ2-7
CASGTGNYEQYF
TGTGCCAGCGGAACAGGGAATTACGAGCAGTACTTC
>TRBV5-1|NA|NA|TRBJ2-3
CASRSETAFYSSTDTQYF
TGCGCCAGCCGCTCCGAGACAGCCTTTTATTCTAGCACAGATACGCAGTATTTT
>TRBV2|TRBD1|NA|TRBJ1-5
CASRPRQGGNQPQHF
TGTGCCAGCAGACCTAGACAGGGAGGCAATCAGCCCCAGCATTTT
>TRBV6-1|NA|NA|TRBJ2-3
CASSEITGYSTDTQYF
TGTGCCAGCAGTGAAATTACAGGCTATAGCACAGATACGCAGTATTTT
>TRBV7-2|NA|NA|TRBJ1-5
CASSPSNQPQHF
TGTGCCAGCAGCCCAAGCAATCAGCCCCAGCATTTT
>TRBV18|NA|once|TRBJ2-1
CASSNGAYNEQFF
TGTGCCAGCTCAAACGGAGCCTACAATGAGCAGTTCTTC
>TRBV2|TRBD1|NA|TRBJ1-5
CASEGQASNQPQHF
TGTGCCAGCGAAGGACAGGCCAGCAATCAGCCCCAGCATTTT
>TRBV30|TRBD1|NA|TRBJ2-7
CAWSVLLPSTGRLSYEQYF
TGTGCCTGGAGTGTACTCCTCCCCTCGACAGGGAGACTTTCCTACGAGCAGTACTTC
>TRBV6-6|TRBD1|few|TRBJ1-2
CASSLTGGSNYGYTF
TGTGCCAGCAGTCTTACAGGGGGCTCTAACTATGGCTACACCTTC
>TRBV7-9|TRBD1|NA|TRBJ1-5
CASSLETGGGGPQHF
TGTGCCAGCAGCTTAGAGACAGGGGGCGGTGGGCCCCAGCATTTT